This T cell receptor beta chain came from a study of CD8 T cells in ankylosing spondylitis. Study-level points and caveats: For ankylosing spondylitis blood, a TCR beta motif of roughly 8 highly homologous variants appeared characteristic. The disease-linked clones had a CD8+ phenotype and low blood frequencies.

MiXCR, run by TCRdb on the 5' RACE reads, gives a single entry per CDR3 protein. The sample records 150,000 to 200,000 distinct CDR3 sequences, approximately 12% being singletons. A note on this clonotype: Its cognate antigen is unknown.

This sequence was found in a female donor with ankylosing spondylitis or in good health (not recorded which). What was sequenced was blood, either unsorted or a sorted T cell fraction (not recorded which).

The CDR3 sequence is CSAALGDRVANEQFF. The DNA for the CDR3 is TGCAGTGCTGCCCTGGGGGACAGGGTAGCAAATGAGCAGTTCTTC. The chain carries TRBV20-1 and TRBJ2-1; 9 positions agree with TRBD1. Per the germline V gene, CDR1 is DFQATT and CDR2 is SNEGSKA (reference sequence). This CDR3 is built from 15 residues. V was clipped by 5 bases and J by 7 bases; unmatched bases: 12.